This entry describes one T cell receptor beta chain. Its specificity is unknown. Sequencing used immunoSEQ multiplex PCR; TCRdb keeps in-frame clones, though not all of them. Of fewer than 150,000 clones listed, almost 90% were seen once; the top ten hold 1.5% to 2%. These data come from a study of T cell responses to AZD1222 COVID-19 vaccine. Study-wide results and limits: Reportedly, nearly half the spike-specific TCRs target unmutated variant regions. The breadth and depth of Spike-specific TCRs increased once two AZD1222 doses had been given.

Trimming left V 4 bases short and J 0 bases short, with 13 bases between. Germline V lookup: CDR1 KGHDR, CDR2 SFDVKD. The CDR3 extends over 16 amino acids. This clonotype was obtained from an adult who received the AZD1222 COVID-19 vaccine. This chain joins TRBV24-1 and TRBJ2-3; no reliable D call. The sample was peripheral blood, taken 28 days after the second AZD1222 dose. The CDR3 region is CATSDPTAFSTDTQYF. The CDR3 nucleotides are TGTGCCACCAGTGACCCAACTGCGTTTAGCACAGATACGCAGTATTTT.